One sample yielded the 18 T cell receptor beta chains listed below, sequenced in a study of human T cells and chemical hapten exposure. Each CDR3 protein gets one entry after TCRdb re-called the RACE reads with MiXCR. Altogether a few hundred thousand distinct CDR3 sequences are present, just under 6.5% being singletons, with the ten largest covering around 5.8%. Time point: patch test 2, 6 weeks after DPC sensitization. Treatment in this sample: therapeutic diphenylcyclopropenone sensitization with weekly scalp DPC. The source material was whole blood, sampled in connection with sensitization to the hapten diphenylcyclopropenone (DPC). These receptors were collected from a woman between 18 and 29 years old with alopecia areata. Some clones in this sample may be carry-over from other donors' samples.

The CDR3 protein is CASSLPGLAGEDTQYF. The CDR3 DNA is TGTGCCAGCAGCTTACCGGGACTAGCGGGGGAAGATACGCAGTATTTT. The chain combines TRBV7-4 with TRBJ2-3, with TRBD2 matching 14 bases. Germline V gene sequence: CDR1 SGHVT, CDR2 SQSDAQ. The CDR3 has 16 amino acids. Trimming at V came to 2 bases and at J to 5 bases, leaving 3 bases not matched to a gene.

This clonotype was seen many times. The chain couples TRBV6-5 to TRBJ2-3; D may correspond to TRBD1 or TRBD2 (5 bases each). V was cut by 6 bases and J by 6 bases, with 19 bases left in between. The CDR3 loop spans 15 amino acids. Germline values: CDR1 MNHEY, CDR2 SVGAGI. Written as DNA, the CDR3 is TGTGCCAGCAGCTCACCAGACTTGGGGGTCGATACGCAGTATTTT. Translating gives CASSSPDLGVDTQYF.

This clonotype has only a few counts. The genes are TRBV5-6 and TRBJ1-1, with a possible D match to TRBD1 (5 bases). From germline, CDR1 is SGHDT and CDR2 YYEEEE. The CDR3 consists of 14 residues. V lost 3 bases and J lost 5, with 14 bases in between. CDR3 bases: TGTGCCAGCAGCTCGCTCTGGGGCGAAACTGAAGCTTTCTTT. Protein sequence: CASSSLWGETEAFF.

This clonotype was counted many times. The V call is TRBV12-3 or TRBV12-4, the J call TRBJ1-4; D ambiguous. The CDR3 spans 17 residues. V dropped 4 bases and J dropped 5 bases, with 20 bases sitting between them. CDR3 residues: CASSSALVARYNEKLFF. The CDR3 DNA follows: TGTGCCAGCAGTTCAGCTCTGGTGGCGCGTTACAATGAAAAACTGTTTTTT.

This clonotype was detected only a few times. V is TRBV5-6 and J is TRBJ1-2, with TRBD1 matching over 10 bases. V was pared by 4 bases and J by 2 bases, with 8 bases of the junction left unmatched. Germline CDR1 SGHDT, CDR2 YYEEEE. The CDR3 is made up of 16 amino acids. For the CDR3, the DNA is TGTGCCAGCAGCCCTGGGACAGGGGCTGGAAACTATGGCTACACCTTC. Protein sequence: CASSPGTGAGNYGYTF.

This clonotype was picked up one time. The junction departs from the called germline gene at one end, perhaps through a read error. This chain connects TRBV6-1 to TRBJ2-1; D is perhaps TRBD1 or TRBD2 (5 bases each). This CDR3 has 14 residues. Germline loops: CDR1 MNHNS, CDR2 SASEGT. CDR3 sequence (DNA): TGTGCCAGCGGTGAGATATCCGGGACCAATGAGCAGTTCTTC. It codes for CASGEISGTNEQFF.

At least ten counts were recorded for this clonotype. This chain joins TRBV18 and TRBJ1-2; 11 bases align to TRBD1. V was clipped by 5 bases and J by 1 base; unmatched bases: 3. The CDR3 runs to 15 residues. Germline V gene sequence: CDR1 KGHSH, CDR2 LQKENI. The DNA of the CDR3 is TGTGCCAGCTCATCCGGGACAGGGGGTAACTATGGCTACACCTTC. Translation gives CASSSGTGGNYGYTF.

This clonotype was seen more than once but under ten times. The chain employs TRBV7-2 and TRBJ1-2, with 8 bases fitting TRBD1. With 5 bases clipped from V and 7 bases from J, the junction kept 9 bases outside the gene matches. Germline lookup yields CDR1 SGHTA and CDR2 FQGNSA. This CDR3 has 14 amino acids. DNA of the CDR3: TGTGCCAGCAGCCCTAACGGACAGGGAGGTGGCTACACCTTC. It codes for CASSPNGQGGGYTF.

The chain links TRBV11-2 to TRBJ1-1; no firm D call. This CDR3 has 15 amino acids. CDR1 and CDR2 (germline): SGHAT, FQNNGV. V was cut by 2 bases and J by 4 bases, with 14 bases left in between. CDR3 in DNA: TGTGCCAGCAGCTTACATAAGGGAGTAGGCACTGAAGCTTTCTTT. It yields the protein CASSLHKGVGTEAFF.

The rearrangement links TRBV6-5 to TRBJ2-2, with D perhaps TRBD1 (5 bases). This CDR3 comprises 15 residues. Germline values: CDR1 MNHEY, CDR2 SVGAGI. Trimming left V 0 bases short and J 4 bases short, with 9 bases between. The CDR3 DNA reads TGTGCCAGCAGTTACTCGCCAGGGATCACCGGGGAGCTGTTTTTT. Translating gives CASSYSPGITGELFF.

This clonotype came up many times. The rearrangement uses TRBV6-1 and TRBJ1-1; D is undetermined. Germline loops: CDR1 MNHNS, CDR2 SASEGT. The CDR3 is 13 residues long. V was shortened by 2 bases and J by 8 bases, with 12 bases between the two germline ends. The CDR3 loop reads CASSEWRDREAFF. As DNA, the CDR3 is TGTGCCAGCAGTGAATGGAGAGACCGAGAAGCTTTCTTT.

V usage is TRBV4-2 and J usage is TRBJ1-1; possible D gene TRBD1, 5 bases. This CDR3 spans 16 amino acids. V gave up 0 bases and J gave up 5 bases, with 16 bases separating them. The germline V gene has CDR1 LGHNA and CDR2 YNFKEQ. The CDR3 loop is CASSQEGRAGGTEAFF. As DNA, the CDR3 is TGTGCCAGCAGCCAAGAGGGAAGGGCCGGGGGGACTGAAGCTTTCTTT.

The chain employs TRBV12-3 or TRBV12-4 and TRBJ2-5; D could derive from TRBD1 or TRBD2 (6 bases each). CDR3 length equals 14 residues. Trimming left V 3 bases short and J 5 bases short, with 13 bases between. CDR3: CASSFVGGGETQYF. The CDR3 bases are TGTGCCAGCAGTTTTGTGGGGGGCGGGGAGACCCAGTACTTC.

The chain has TRBV4-1 and TRBJ2-1; 9 bases agree with TRBD2. CDR1 and CDR2 (germline): MGHRA, YSYEKL. CDR3 length: 15 residues. The ends lost 3 bases at V and 7 bases at J; junction bases unmatched: 7. In nucleotides, the CDR3 is TGCGCCAGCAGCCACTTAGCGGGGGTGGAGAATGAGCAGTTCTTC. It codes for CASSHLAGVENEQFF.

This clonotype was seen many times. The V call is TRBV7-9, the J call TRBJ2-4, with 7 positions matching TRBD1. The CDR3 loop spans 15 amino acids. Germline CDR1 and CDR2: SEHNR and FQNEAQ (reference sequence). J gave up 5 bases and V 5 bases, and 9 bases lay outside the gene matches. CDR3 in amino acids: CASSLTGTAQNIQYF. CDR3 nucleotide sequence: TGTGCCAGCAGCCTAACCGGGACAGCTCAAAACATTCAGTACTTC. The full variable domain, with the rest looked up from reference TRBV7-9 and TRBJ2-4, is DTGVSQNPRHKITKRGQNVTFRCDPISEHNRLYWYRQTLGQGPEFLTYFQNEAQLEKSRLLSDRFSAERPKGSFSTLEIQRTEQGDSAMYLCASSLTGTAQNIQYFGAGTRLSVL.

V usage is TRBV3-1 and J usage is TRBJ2-2; 13 nucleotides match TRBD2. In germline, CDR1 is LGHDT, CDR2 YNNKEL (reference sequence). The CDR3 is 15 amino acids. Unmatched junction bases numbered 3, after V lost 4 bases and J lost 7 bases. The CDR3 nucleotides are TGTGCCAGCAGCCGCGGACTAGCGGGGGTCGGGGAGCTGTTTTTT. It yields the protein CASSRGLAGVGELFF.

This chain joins TRBV7-2 and TRBJ2-2, with unresolved D. Germline V gene sequence: CDR1 SGHTA, CDR2 FQGNSA. The CDR3 runs 13 residues. V lost 4 bases and J lost 6, with 9 bases in between. The CDR3 protein is CASSSHGSGELFF. The CDR3 DNA sequence: TGTGCCAGCAGCTCCCATGGTTCCGGGGAGCTGTTTTTT.

In its sample, this clonotype was seen many times. The rearrangement joins TRBV14 to TRBJ1-2, with 7 bases fitting TRBD1. The CDR3 has 16 amino acids. Germline trimming cut 5 bases from V and 4 bases from J; bases unmatched to any gene: 13. From germline, CDR1 is SGHDN and CDR2 FVKESK. DNA of the CDR3: TGTGCCAGCAGCATTACAGGGGACTCGAGGAGCTATGGCTACACCTTC. As protein: CASSITGDSRSYGYTF. The complete variable domain, with remaining parts taken from reference TRBV14 and TRBJ1-2, reads EAGVTQFPSHSVIEKGQTVTLRCDPISGHDNLYWYRRVMGKEIKFLLHFVKESKQDESGMPNNRFLAERTGGTYSTLKVQPAELEDSGVYFCASSITGDSRSYGYTFGSGTRLTVV.